The clone carrying this T cell receptor beta chain was detected ten times or more. Preparation of the TCRbeta library was carried out with unique molecular identifiers. MiXCR, applied by TCRdb to the PCR reads, yields one record per CDR3 protein. Of about 240,000 distinct CDR3 sequences in the sample, about 25% were seen once. This sample was taken from a study of T-cell reconstitution after alpha-beta-depleted transplantation in children. V dropped 5 bases and J dropped 6; count of bases not matched to a gene: 13. The CDR3 is made up of 17 amino acids. Per germline, CDR1 SGHRS and CDR2 YFSETQ. The specimen was PBMCs, collected before TCRalphabeta/CD19-depleted stem cell transplant. This receptor was obtained from a girl aged 2-10 years with Fanconi anemia, due to receive a stem cell transplant. This chain joins TRBV5-1 and TRBJ2-1, with TRBD2 matching over 11 bases. CDR3 sequence: CASRPTSGSPTGNEQFF. CDR3 nucleotides: TGCGCCAGCAGGCCCACTAGCGGGAGTCCTACTGGCAATGAGCAGTTCTTC.